Each of the 18 T cell receptor beta chains below was sequenced from the same sample in a study of T cell responses to AZD1222 COVID-19 vaccine. TCRdb's copy holds only in-frame clones and misses some; the assay was immunoSEQ multiplex PCR. In the table there are around 120,000 clones, approximately 82% of which are singletons. Sample: peripheral blood, taken 28 days after the second AZD1222 dose. The receptor set was obtained from an adult who received the AZD1222 COVID-19 vaccine.

In regard to this clone: Other nucleotide sequences from this sample produce the same CDR3. The chain is built from TRBV18 and TRBJ2-2, with no clear D. The CDR3 length is 14 residues. Per the germline V gene, CDR1 is KGHSH and CDR2 is LQKENI. Between the trimmed V and J ends, which lost 4 bases and 1 base, there was a span of 7 bases. This chain's CDR3 is CASSQTGNTGELFF. In DNA, the CDR3 is TGTGCCAGCTCACAAACCGGGAACACCGGGGAGCTGTTTTTT.

This clone has more than one count but fewer than ten. This chain links TRBV5-6 with TRBJ1-2; D is possibly TRBD1 (6 bases). The CDR3 is 15 residues long. Germline CDR1 SGHDT, CDR2 YYEEEE. V was trimmed by 1 base and J by 7 bases, leaving 17 bases between them. CDR3 nucleotide sequence: TGTGCCAGCAGCTTGTCCGTGACAGGTATTATTGGCTACACCTTC. As protein: CASSLSVTGIIGYTF.

The V call is TRBV11-1, the J call TRBJ1-1; D gene unclear. CDR3 length equals 13 residues. V was cut by 1 base and J by 1 base, with 4 bases left in between. Germline V lookup: CDR1 SGHAT, CDR2 FQDESV (reference sequence). The CDR3 is CASSLGRNTEAFF. CDR3 nucleotides: TGTGCCAGCAGCTTAGGCAGGAACACTGAAGCTTTCTTT.

This chain's CDR3 is CASSQDFVTGYESYEQYF. The DNA of the CDR3 is TGCGCCAGCAGCCAAGACTTTGTGACAGGGTATGAGTCCTACGAGCAGTACTTC. This chain connects TRBV4-3 to TRBJ2-7, with TRBD1 matching 7 bases. The CDR3 consists of 18 residues. Germline loops: CDR1 LGHNA, CDR2 YSLEER. The V and J ends lost 0 bases and 1 base, in that order; junction bases with no gene match: 12.

The V and J genes are TRBV11-2 and TRBJ1-5; D might be TRBD1 (5 bases). The ends were cut back, 3 bases at V and 3 bases at J, with 12 bases in the middle. The CDR3 is 15 amino acids. The germline V gene has CDR1 SGHAT and CDR2 FQNNGV. The CDR3 region has the DNA TGTGCCAGCAGCTTGAGTGGGGACGACAATCAGCCCCAGCATTTT. Its translation: CASSLSGDDNQPQHF.

The genes are TRBV4-3 and TRBJ2-1; 11 bases align to TRBD2. Germline V gives CDR1 LGHNA, CDR2 YSLEER. Trimming removed 0 bases from V and 4 bases from J; junction bases left unmatched: 5. The CDR3 runs 17 residues. The CDR3 sequence: CASSQDMGLADYNEQFF. CDR3 bases: TGCGCCAGCAGCCAAGATATGGGACTAGCGGATTACAATGAGCAGTTCTTC.

The chain links TRBV11-3 to TRBJ1-6; D is unclear. This CDR3 region has 12 residues. The germline V gene has CDR1 SGHNT and CDR2 YENEEA. Trimming stripped 5 bases from V and 5 bases from J, with 4 bases between. Here the CDR3 reads CASSHDNSPLHF. DNA for the CDR3: TGTGCCAGCAGCCACGATAATTCACCCCTCCACTTT.

CDR3 nucleotide sequence: TGTGCCAGCAGTGAAATAGGGAGGGGCGAGCAGTACTTC. Amino acid sequence: CASSEIGRGEQYF. The gene calls are TRBV2 and TRBJ2-7; 7 bases line up with TRBD2. This CDR3 comprises 13 residues. The V gene end was trimmed by 2 bases and the J gene end by 6 bases; junction bases not matched to a gene: 4. CDR1 is SNHLY and CDR2 is FYNNEI in the germline V gene.

V is TRBV4-1 and J is TRBJ1-2, with D uncertain. The CDR3 is 14 residues long. Germline V gene sequence: CDR1 MGHRA, CDR2 YSYEKL. Trimming cost V 2 bases and J 6 bases, with 13 bases left between them. CDR3 in amino acids: CASSQFSQSHGYTF. DNA of the CDR3: TGCGCCAGCAGCCAATTTAGCCAATCCCATGGCTACACCTTC.

The chain joins TRBV5-8 to TRBJ2-7; perhaps TRBD2 as D (6 bases). V lost 3 bases and J lost 6, with 19 bases in between. This CDR3 contains 15 residues. Germline assignment: CDR1 SGHTS and CDR2 YDEGEE. The CDR3 sequence is CASSSYLEGLGEQYF. Written as DNA, the CDR3 is TGTGCCAGCAGCTCATACCTTGAGGGACTTGGCGAGCAGTACTTC.

The V and J genes are TRBV7-2 and TRBJ2-1, with 8 bases matching TRBD2. With 5 bases clipped from V and 4 bases from J, the junction kept 10 bases outside the gene matches. The germline CDR1 and CDR2 sequences are SGHTA and FQGNSA. The CDR3 covers 16 residues. CDR3 region: CASSPEGLGRYNEQFF. The CDR3 region has the DNA TGTGCCAGCAGCCCCGAGGGACTAGGTAGGTACAATGAGCAGTTCTTC.

V is TRBV29-1 and J is TRBJ1-2; D not resolved. The germline V gene encodes CDR1 SQVTM and CDR2 ANQGSEA. With 4 bases removed from V and 8 bases from J, the gap between germline ends came to 8 bases. CDR3 size: 10 residues. CDR3 amino acids: CSVVQQGYTF. CDR3 DNA: TGCAGCGTTGTGCAGCAGGGCTACACCTTC. Combining the CDR3 with reference TRBV29-1 and TRBJ1-2 gives the whole variable domain SAVISQKPSRDICQRGTSLTIQCQVDSQVTMMFWYRQQPGQSLTLIATANQGSEATYESGFVIDKFPISRPNLTFSTLTVSNMSPEDSSIYLCSVVQQGYTFGSGTRLTVV.

The chain has TRBV6-5 and TRBJ2-2; TRBD1 or TRBD2 may be the D gene (5 bases each). V was cut by 8 bases and J by 5 bases, with 15 bases left in between. The CDR3 is made up of 14 amino acids. Per the germline V gene, CDR1 is MNHEY and CDR2 is SVGAGI. CDR3 nucleotides: TGTGCCAGCTCAGTTACCAGGGAGACCGGGGAGCTGTTTTTT. This codes for CASSVTRETGELFF.

The V call is TRBV6-2 or TRBV6-3, the J call TRBJ1-1; D may be TRBD1 (5 bases). Germline V CDR1 and CDR2: MNHEY, SVGEGT. The ends were cut back, 0 bases at V and 2 bases at J, with 16 bases in the middle. The CDR3 has 17 residues. The CDR3 here is CASSYSPLTEINTEAFF. DNA of the CDR3: TGTGCCAGCAGTTACTCCCCCCTGACAGAGATAAACACTGAAGCTTTCTTT.

This chain joins TRBV6-4 and TRBJ2-3, with TRBD2 identical over 13 bases. Per germline, CDR1 MRHNA and CDR2 SNTAGT. The CDR3 totals 15 residues. V lost 2 bases to trimming and J lost 4 bases; unmatched junction nucleotides: 0. The CDR3: CASSDGTSGADTQYF. The CDR3 region has the DNA TGTGCCAGCAGTGACGGGACTAGCGGGGCAGATACGCAGTATTTT.

The chain joins TRBV7-3 to TRBJ2-3; D is unclear. CDR3 length: 15 amino acids. Germline values: CDR1 SGHTA, CDR2 FQGTGA. The germline V and J ends were trimmed by 5 bases and 0 bases, with 12 bases remaining between them. The CDR3 DNA sequence: TGTGCCAGCAGCCCAGGACCACAGAGCACAGATACGCAGTATTTT. Its translation: CASSPGPQSTDTQYF.

V gene TRBV7-2 combines with J gene TRBJ1-1, with D tentatively TRBD1 (5 bases). This CDR3 spans 13 amino acids. The germline V gene has CDR1 SGHTA and CDR2 FQGNSA. Trimming removed 5 bases at V and 13 bases at J, with 20 bases between. As DNA, the CDR3 is TGTGCCAGCAGCCCACCGGGGGAGGGGTTGTTTTTCTTT. This sequence encodes CASSPPGEGLFFF.

The rearrangement joins TRBV20-1 to TRBJ1-4; maybe TRBD1 (5 bases). The V gene's germline CDR1 is DFQATT and CDR2 SNEGSKA (reference sequence). Deletions cut 3 bases from V and 3 bases from J, with 8 bases between. CDR3 size: 13 residues. CDR3 nucleotides: TGCAGTGCTAGTGGGGGGGCTAATGAAAAACTGTTTTTT. Residues: CSASGGANEKLFF.